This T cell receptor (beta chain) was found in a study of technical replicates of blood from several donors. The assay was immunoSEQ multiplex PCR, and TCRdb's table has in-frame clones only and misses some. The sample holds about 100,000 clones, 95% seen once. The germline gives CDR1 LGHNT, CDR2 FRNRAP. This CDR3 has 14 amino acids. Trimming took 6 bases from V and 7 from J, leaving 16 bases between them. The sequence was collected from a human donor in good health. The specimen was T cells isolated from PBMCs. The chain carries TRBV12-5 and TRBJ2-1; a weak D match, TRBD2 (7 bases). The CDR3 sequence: CASGWGGPGNEQFF. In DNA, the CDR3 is TGTGCTAGTGGCTGGGGGGGGCCGGGGAATGAGCAGTTCTTC. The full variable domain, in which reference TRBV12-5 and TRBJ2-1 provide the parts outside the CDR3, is DARVTQTPRHKVTEMGQEVTMRCQPILGHNTVFWYRQTMMQGLELLAYFRNRAPLDDSGMPKDRFSAEMPDATLATLKIQPSEPRDSAVYFCASGWGGPGNEQFFGPGTRLTVL.